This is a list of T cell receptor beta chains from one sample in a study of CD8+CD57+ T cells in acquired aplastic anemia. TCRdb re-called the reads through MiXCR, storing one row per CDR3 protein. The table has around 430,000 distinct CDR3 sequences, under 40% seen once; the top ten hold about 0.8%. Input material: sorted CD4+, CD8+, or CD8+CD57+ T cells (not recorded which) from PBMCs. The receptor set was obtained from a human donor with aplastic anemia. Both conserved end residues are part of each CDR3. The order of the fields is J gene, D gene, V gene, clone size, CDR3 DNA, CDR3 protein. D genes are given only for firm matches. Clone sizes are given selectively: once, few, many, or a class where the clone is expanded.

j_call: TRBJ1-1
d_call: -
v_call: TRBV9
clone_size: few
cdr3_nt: TGTGCCAGCAGCCAGGAAGGGAGGGGAACTGAAGCTTTCTTT
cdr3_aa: CASSQEGRGTEAFF

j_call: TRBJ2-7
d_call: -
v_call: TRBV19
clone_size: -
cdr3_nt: TGTGCCAGTAGTAAGCTCCTAGTTCCTGCCTTATACGAGCAGTACTTC
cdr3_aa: CASSKLLVPALYEQYF

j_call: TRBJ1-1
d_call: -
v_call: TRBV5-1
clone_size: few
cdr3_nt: TGCGCCAGCAGCTCACCCCGCGGTCAGCCATTGAACACTGAAGCTTTCTTT
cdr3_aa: CASSSPRGQPLNTEAFF

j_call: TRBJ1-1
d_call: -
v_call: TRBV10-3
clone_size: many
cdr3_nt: TGTGCCATCAGTGAGTTGCAAATGAACACTGAAGCTTTCTTT
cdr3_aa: CAISELQMNTEAFF

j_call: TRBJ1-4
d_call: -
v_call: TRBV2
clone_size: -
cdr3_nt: TGTGCCACTAGCCCGGGACGGGTTAATGAAAAACTGTTTTTT
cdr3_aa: CATSPGRVNEKLFF

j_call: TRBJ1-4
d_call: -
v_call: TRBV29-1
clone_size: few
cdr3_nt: TGCAGCGTTGAAGTAGGAGGGTGGGGTGAAAAACTGTTTTTT
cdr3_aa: CSVEVGGWGEKLFF

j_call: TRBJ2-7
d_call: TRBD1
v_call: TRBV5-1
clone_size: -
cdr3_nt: TGCGCCAGCAGCACCGGGGACAGACTATACGAGCAGCACTTC
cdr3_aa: CASSTGDRLYEQHF

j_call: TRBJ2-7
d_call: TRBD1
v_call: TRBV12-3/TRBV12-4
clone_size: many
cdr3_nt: TGTGCCAGCAGGAGGACAGGGTATTACGAGCAGTACTTC
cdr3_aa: CASRRTGYYEQYF

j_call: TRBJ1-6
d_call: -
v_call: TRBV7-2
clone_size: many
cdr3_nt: TGTGCCAGCAGCTTAAGGCGGAATAATTCACCCCTCCACTTT
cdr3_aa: CASSLRRNNSPLHF

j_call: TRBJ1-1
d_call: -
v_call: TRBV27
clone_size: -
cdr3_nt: TGTGCCAGCAGGCGAACCGGGACGGCGGGCACTGAAGCTTTCTTT
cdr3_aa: CASRRTGTAGTEAFF

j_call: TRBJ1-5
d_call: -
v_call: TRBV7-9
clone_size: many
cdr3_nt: TGTGCCAGCAGCTTCGGGTTCGATCAGCCCCAGCATTTT
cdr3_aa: CASSFGFDQPQHF

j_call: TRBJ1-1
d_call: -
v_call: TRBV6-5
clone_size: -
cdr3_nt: TGTGCCAGCAGCCAGACTGAAGCTTTCTTT
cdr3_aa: CASSQTEAFF

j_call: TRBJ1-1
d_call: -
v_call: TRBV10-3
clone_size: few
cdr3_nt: TGTGCCAGCAGTCCATGGGGACGCAGGATTCGGGCTTTCTTT
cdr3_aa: CASSPWGRRIRAFF

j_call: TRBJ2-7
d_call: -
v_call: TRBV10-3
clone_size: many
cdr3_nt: TGTGCCATCAGTGAGTCGGGCAGGGATTATGGCGAGCAGTACTTC
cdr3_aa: CAISESGRDYGEQYF

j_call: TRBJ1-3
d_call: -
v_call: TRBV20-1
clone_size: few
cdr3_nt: TGCAGTGCTAGAGAAATTCAGGGAGCTGGAAACACCATATATTTT
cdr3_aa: CSAREIQGAGNTIYF

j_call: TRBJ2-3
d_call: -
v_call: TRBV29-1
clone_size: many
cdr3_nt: TGCAGCGTTGGGCTTTTCCGCACAGATACGCAGTATTTT
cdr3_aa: CSVGLFRTDTQYF

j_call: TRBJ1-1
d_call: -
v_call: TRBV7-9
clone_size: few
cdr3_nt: TGTGCCAGCAGCAAAGAGAGGCCGGCAGGCGAAGCTTTCTTT
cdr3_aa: CASSKERPAGEAFF

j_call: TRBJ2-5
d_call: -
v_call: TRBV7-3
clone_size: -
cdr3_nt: TGTGCCAGCTCACCGATCCGAGCCTCGGAGACCCAGTACTTC
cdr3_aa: CASSPIRASETQYF

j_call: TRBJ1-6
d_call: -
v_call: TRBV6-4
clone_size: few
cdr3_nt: TGTGCCAGCAGTGCTTCAGGGTTGAATTCACCCCTCCACTTT
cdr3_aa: CASSASGLNSPLHF

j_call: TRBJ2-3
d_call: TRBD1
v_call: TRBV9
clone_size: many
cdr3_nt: TGTGCCAGCAGCGTGTCAACCGGGACAGGGGGCGGGGATACGCAGTATTTT
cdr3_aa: CASSVSTGTGGGDTQYF

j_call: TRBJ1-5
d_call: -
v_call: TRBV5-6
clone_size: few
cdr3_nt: TGTGCCAGCAGCCGGGACGGGATTGGGGTTCCCCAGCATTTT
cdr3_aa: CASSRDGIGVPQHF

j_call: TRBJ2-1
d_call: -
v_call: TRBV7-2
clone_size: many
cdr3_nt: TGTGCCAGCAGCTTAGGTCTAGCGCACAATGAGCAGTTCTTC
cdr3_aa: CASSLGLAHNEQFF

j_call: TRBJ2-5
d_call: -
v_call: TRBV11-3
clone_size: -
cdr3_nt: TGTGCCAGCAGCCCCACAAACCTCCAAGAGACCCAGTACTTC
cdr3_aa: CASSPTNLQETQYF

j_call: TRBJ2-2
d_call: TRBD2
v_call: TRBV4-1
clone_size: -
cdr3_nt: TGCGCCAGCAGCCCAACTAGCGGGAGGGCGCCCGGGGAGCTGTTTTTT
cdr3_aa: CASSPTSGRAPGELFF

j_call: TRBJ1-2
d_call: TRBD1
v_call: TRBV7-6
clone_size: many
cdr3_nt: TGTGCCAGCAGCTTAGAGGCAGGGGGCGTCTATGGCTACACCTTC
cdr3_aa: CASSLEAGGVYGYTF